The T cell receptor (beta chain) described here comes from a study of control samples from healthy donors and cancer patients. This CDR3 comprises 15 residues. CDR1 and CDR2 (germline): SGHRS, YFSETQ. Trimming cost V 4 bases and J 3 bases, with 14 bases left between them. Assay used: immunoSEQ multiplex PCR; TCRdb lists only in-frame clones, some missing. The table records around 180,000 clones, 91% of them present only once. This receptor was identified in a woman between 35 and 50 years old in good health. Material: blood. The chain uses TRBV5-1 and TRBJ2-1; the D is unclear. Here the CDR3 DNA reads TGCGCCAGCAGCCTTAGCCCCTCCTTCTACAATGAGCAGTTCTTC. This codes for CASSLSPSFYNEQFF.